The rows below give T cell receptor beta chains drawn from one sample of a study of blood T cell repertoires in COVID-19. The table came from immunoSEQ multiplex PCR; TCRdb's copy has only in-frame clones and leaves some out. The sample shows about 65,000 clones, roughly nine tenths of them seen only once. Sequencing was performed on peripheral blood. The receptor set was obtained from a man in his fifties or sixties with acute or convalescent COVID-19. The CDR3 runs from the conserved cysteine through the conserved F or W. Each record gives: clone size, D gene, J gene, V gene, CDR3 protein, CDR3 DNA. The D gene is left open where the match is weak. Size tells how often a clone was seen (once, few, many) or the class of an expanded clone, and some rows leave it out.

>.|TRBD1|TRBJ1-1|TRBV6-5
CASRQGQVNTEAFF
TGTGCCAGCAGGCAGGGACAGGTGAACACTGAAGCTTTCTTT
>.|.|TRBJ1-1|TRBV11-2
CASSPGVLGGNTEAFF
TGTGCCAGCAGCCCCGGGGTCCTGGGGGGGAACACTGAAGCTTTCTTT
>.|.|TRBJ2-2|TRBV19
CASTPPGTHTGELFF
TGTGCCAGTACCCCTCCGGGTACCCACACCGGGGAGCTGTTTTTT
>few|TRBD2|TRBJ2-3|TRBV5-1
CASSLATRGGASDTQYF
TGCGCCAGCAGCTTGGCCACTCGCGGGGGGGCGAGTGATACGCAGTATTTT
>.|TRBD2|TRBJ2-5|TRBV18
CASSRGLAGGRDQETQYF
TGTGCCAGCTCACGCGGACTAGCGGGGGGCCGCGACCAAGAGACCCAGTACTTC
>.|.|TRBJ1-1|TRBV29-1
CSVKGAVNTEAFF
TGCAGCGTTAAAGGTGCAGTGAACACTGAAGCTTTCTTT
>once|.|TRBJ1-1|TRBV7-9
CASSLGGRMNTEAFF
TGTGCCAGCAGCTTAGGCGGGAGAATGAACACTGAAGCTTTCTTT
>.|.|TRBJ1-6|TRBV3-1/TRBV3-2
CASSQGGGNSPLHF
TGTGCCAGCAGCCAAGGAGGGGGAAATTCACCCCTCCACTTT
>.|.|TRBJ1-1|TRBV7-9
CASKTGNTEAFF
TGTGCCAGCAAAACGGGGAACACTGAAGCTTTCTTT
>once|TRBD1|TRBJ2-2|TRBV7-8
CATHPTGSRTGELFF
TGTGCCACCCACCCGACAGGGTCCAGGACCGGGGAGCTGTTTTTT
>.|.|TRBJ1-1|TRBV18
CASSAAIGFMNTEAFF
TGTGCCAGCTCGGCGGCCATTGGATTTATGAACACTGAAGCTTTCTTT
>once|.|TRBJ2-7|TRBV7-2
CASSLRWQGTEEQYF
TGTGCCAGCAGCTTGCGATGGCAGGGAACGGAGGAGCAGTACTTC
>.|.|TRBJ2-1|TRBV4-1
CASSFRTDLRAFEQFF
TGCGCCAGCAGCTTCCGGACAGACCTAAGGGCATTTGAGCAGTTCTTC
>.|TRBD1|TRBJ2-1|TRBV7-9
CASSLTGTDYNEQFF
TGTGCCAGCAGCTTAACCGGGACAGATTACAATGAGCAGTTCTTC
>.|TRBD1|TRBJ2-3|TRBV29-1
CSVTRTGRDTQYF
TGCAGCGTTACTCGGACAGGGCGAGATACGCAGTATTTT
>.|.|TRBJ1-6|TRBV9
CASSLEQVASPLHF
TGTGCCAGCAGCCTAGAACAGGTGGCGTCACCCCTCCACTTT
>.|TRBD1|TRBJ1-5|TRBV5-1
CASSLGTGGGQPQHF
TGCGCCAGCAGCCTAGGGACAGGGGGCGGACAGCCCCAGCATTTT
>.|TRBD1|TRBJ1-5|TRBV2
CASRLQGLGQPQHF
TGTGCCAGCAGACTACAGGGGTTGGGTCAGCCCCAGCATTTT
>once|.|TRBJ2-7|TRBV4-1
CASSQDPGSIEQYF
TGCGCCAGCAGCCAAGATCCGGGATCGATCGAGCAGTACTTC
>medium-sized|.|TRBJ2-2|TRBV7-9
CASSLAKASTGELFF
TGTGCCAGCAGCTTAGCTAAGGCTAGCACCGGGGAGCTGTTTTTT
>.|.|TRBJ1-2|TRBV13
CASSLPPRVGANYGYTF
TGTGCCAGCAGCTTACCCCCCAGGGTGGGGGCCAACTATGGCTACACCTTC
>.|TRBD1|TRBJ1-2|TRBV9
CASSVGSTGDGGYTF
TGTGCCAGCAGCGTAGGGTCCACAGGGGATGGGGGCTACACCTTC